This TCR beta chain came from a study of tissue T cells after allogeneic stem cell transplantation. Study results and limitations: Alloreactivity or antigen specificity of tissue TCRs was not determined; some clones might be host cells. TCR repertoires tracked anatomic similarity, regardless of disease or transplant status.

TCRbeta CDR3 was sequenced at survey depth with template counts. Libraries were prepared by immunoSEQ multiplex PCR; TCRdb keeps only in-frame clonotypes and omits some of them. The table records thousands of clones, around three fifths of them present only once. Comparators were three non-transplant cancer patients without known GI disease. This CDR3 comprises 12 residues. The germline CDR1 and CDR2 sequences are KGHSH and LQKENI. V was clipped by 2 bases and J by 0 bases, with 2 bases between them. This clone was detected only a few times. What it recognizes is unknown. This clonotype was sampled from a male donor at least 60 years old with lung cancer. The specimen comprised tissue from the jejunum, sampled at autopsy. This chain joins TRBV18 and TRBJ2-7; D unresolved. CDR3 sequence reads: CASSPYSYEQYF. CDR3 sequence (DNA): TGTGCCAGCTCACCATACTCCTACGAGCAGTACTTC.